The clone carrying this T cell receptor (beta chain) was counted many times. Its target is not known. This sample is drawn from a study of regulatory T cells in long-lasting Graves disease. Study-wide results and caveats: Persistent Graves' cases showed lower TCR diversity than newly diagnosed cases. Accuracy might have suffered from few samples. Newly diagnosed disease favored TRBV20-1 and TRBJ2-1 over persistent disease.

J was trimmed by 2 bases and V by 4 bases; bases with no gene match: 4. This CDR3 comprises 16 residues. Germline loops: CDR1 SGHNT, CDR2 YENEEA. The time point denotes: newly diagnosed GD, antithyroid drugs for less than 3 months. RNA extracted from PBMCs served as the sequencing template. CDR3 regions were amplified by Arm-PCR using iRepertoire HTBI primers to build TCR beta libraries. MiXCR, run by TCRdb on the multiplex PCR reads, gives a single entry per CDR3 protein. Of roughly 420,000 distinct CDR3 sequences listed, about 15% were seen once; the top ten hold around a tenth. This sample was also put to use in a study of T cells in Graves' hyperthyroidism and ophthalmopathy. That publication notes: HTBI primers were used for first-round RT-PCR of the TCR CDR3.

The rearrangement links TRBV11-3 to TRBJ2-3, with 12 bases lining up with TRBD2. This specimen was peripheral blood mononuclear cells (PBMCs), taken at new diagnosis, from a patient treated with antithyroid drugs. The clonotype comes from a woman younger than 45 with Graves disease. The CDR3 loop is CASSSRLAGDTDTQYF. The CDR3 DNA follows: TGTGCCAGCAGCTCAAGACTAGCGGGAGACACAGATACGCAGTATTTT.